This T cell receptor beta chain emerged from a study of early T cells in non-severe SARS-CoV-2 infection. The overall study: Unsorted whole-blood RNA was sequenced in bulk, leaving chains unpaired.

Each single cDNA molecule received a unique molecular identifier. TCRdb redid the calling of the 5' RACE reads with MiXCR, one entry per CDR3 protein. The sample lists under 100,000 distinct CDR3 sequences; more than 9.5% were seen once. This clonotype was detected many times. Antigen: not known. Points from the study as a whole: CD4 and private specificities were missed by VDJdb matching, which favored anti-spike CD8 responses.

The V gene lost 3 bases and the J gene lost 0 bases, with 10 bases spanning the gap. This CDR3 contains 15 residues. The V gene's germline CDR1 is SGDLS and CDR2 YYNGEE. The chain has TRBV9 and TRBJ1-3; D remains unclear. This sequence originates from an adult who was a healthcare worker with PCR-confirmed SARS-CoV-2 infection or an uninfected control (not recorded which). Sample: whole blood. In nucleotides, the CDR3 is TGTGCCAGCAGCGCTACAGTTTCCTCTGGAAACACCATATATTTT. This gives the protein CASSATVSSGNTIYF.